This entry describes one TCR beta chain. Its specificity is unknown. Germline values: CDR1 SNHLY, CDR2 FYNNEI. The length of the CDR3 is 15 residues. Germline trimming cut 7 bases from V and 5 bases from J; bases unmatched to any gene: 10. These data belong to a study of T-cell memory formation after mild COVID-19. Study context: Most TCR clusters belonged to a single donor.

Study-level results: Clones that shrank (day 15 to 85) were balanced CD4/CD8, whereas later expanders leaned CD4+. Mainly in CM and EM were contracting CD4+ clones; CD8+ were in EMRA.

Using constant-segment primers, 5'RACE produced TCR alpha and TCR beta cDNA libraries carrying sample barcodes and UMIs. MiXCR was run by TCRdb on the 5' RACE reads, yielding one entry per CDR3 protein. This table has hundreds of thousands of distinct CDR3 sequences, 15% to 20% appearing once. What was sequenced was PBMCs or a T cell subset sorted from them (not recorded which). This chain joins TRBV2 and TRBJ2-5; 10 nucleotides match TRBD2. The TCR originated in an adult woman who had mild COVID-19 (a few samples of this study predate the infection). Cell type and time point are not known. The CDR3 region has the DNA TGTGCCAGCACTTTTCGGGCTAGCGGGGGTGAGACCCAGTACTTC. Encoded protein: CASTFRASGGETQYF.